Reported below is one T cell receptor (beta chain). The antigen remains undetermined. The record originates from a study of cytomegalovirus exposure and HLA in healthy donors. The study's findings and limits: The authors later found HLA-associated TCR beta chains more clonally expanded than equally common others. TCR beta sequences reportedly predicted most subjects' HLA-A and HLA-B alleles accurately. According to reports, the classifier identified cytomegalovirus status with high specificity and sensitivity. Donors were assumed by presence/absence analyses to have roughly uniform sequencing depth.

PCR used 60 Vbeta primers and 13 Jbeta primers. Produced via immunoSEQ multiplex PCR; TCRdb's table is partial and in-frame only. The table records around 200,000 clones, around 83% of them present only once. Input material: PBMCs. The TCR sequence derives from a girl under 10 years old in good health and CMV-seropositive.

CDR3 residues: CASSQPGISPLHF. The CDR3 coding sequence is TGCGCCAGCAGCCAGCCCGGGATATCACCCCTCCACTTT. The chain carries TRBV4-1 and TRBJ1-6; D remains unclear. Deletions cut 3 bases from V and 10 bases from J, with 10 bases between. The CDR3 totals 13 residues. Germline V gene sequence: CDR1 MGHRA, CDR2 YSYEKL.